Listed below are T cell receptor beta chains from one sample, sequenced in a study of early T cells in non-severe SARS-CoV-2 infection. TCRdb analysed the 5' RACE reads with MiXCR anew, one entry per CDR3 protein. This sample carries under 40,000 distinct CDR3 sequences, about 6% of them seen once, and the ten largest clones take roughly 4.5%. Sequencing used whole blood. The origin of the receptors is an adult who was a healthcare worker with PCR-confirmed SARS-CoV-2 infection or an uninfected control (not recorded which). Each CDR3 is given with its conserved first and last residue. A D gene is named only where the DNA matches it firmly. The listing skips clone size in some rows; elsewhere it reads once, few, many or a size class.

TRBD1 TRBJ2-1 TRBV30 many TGTGCCTGGAACCCCCAGGGACAGAATGAGCAGTTCTTC CAWNPQGQNEQFF
TRBD1 TRBJ1-2 TRBV30 many TGTGCCTGGAGCCGGGACAGGGGGTATGGCTACACCTTC CAWSRDRGYGYTF
- TRBJ1-4 TRBV28 - TGTGCCGGAAAGACGGCCGATAATGAAAAACTGTTTTTT CAGKTADNEKLFF
- TRBJ2-6 TRBV28 many TGTGCCAGCAGTCCTAGACTTTCTGGGGCCAACGTCCTGACTTTC CASSPRLSGANVLTF
- TRBJ2-2 TRBV6-5 many TGTGCCAGCAGACTTGACACCGGGGAGCTGTTTTTT CASRLDTGELFF
TRBD1 TRBJ2-1 TRBV10-3 many TGTGCCATCACTCGGGGCACCGGGACAGGGGCTAATGAGCAGTTCTTC CAITRGTGTGANEQFF
- TRBJ1-2 TRBV19 few TGTGCCAGTCGGCGGAACTATGGCTACACCTTC CASRRNYGYTF
- TRBJ1-2 TRBV20-1 medium-sized TGCAGCTGTTGGGGGGTAGCGGCTGGCTACACCTTC CSCWGVAAGYTF
- TRBJ2-1 TRBV5-1 many TGCGCCAGCGGGCGGGGCAATGAGCAGTTCTTC CASGRGNEQFF
- TRBJ2-7 TRBV5-1 - TGCGCCAGCAGCTTGTCAAGCTCCTACGAGCAGTACTTC CASSLSSSYEQYF
TRBD1 TRBJ2-3 TRBV27 many TGTGCCAGCAGAACAGGGGCCCATACGCAGTATTTT CASRTGAHTQYF
- TRBJ2-3 TRBV20-1 many TGCAGTGCCCAACTAGTTCCTGGCACAGATACGCAGTATTTT CSAQLVPGTDTQYF
- TRBJ2-1 TRBV20-1 many TGCAGTGCTAGCGGAACGACCTCCTACAATGAGCAGTTCTTC CSASGTTSYNEQFF
TRBD1 TRBJ2-7 TRBV29-1 - TGCAGCGTCCCCCGGGACAGGGGGAGCTACGAGCAGTACTTC CSVPRDRGSYEQYF
- TRBJ2-1 TRBV18 - TGTGCCAGCTCACGGTCGAGAACAAACAATGAGCAGTTCTTC CASSRSRTNNEQFF
TRBD1 TRBJ2-3 TRBV7-3 many TGTGCCAGCAGTCGACAGGGGGGACGTGATACGCAGTATTTT CASSRQGGRDTQYF
TRBD1 TRBJ1-2 TRBV12-3/TRBV12-4 many TGTGCCAGCAGTATCCGGGACAGCATTCATGGCTACACCTTC CASSIRDSIHGYTF
TRBD1 TRBJ2-7 TRBV15 many TGTGCCACCAAACCCGACAGGGAAGGTCTCTACGAGCAGTACTTC CATKPDREGLYEQYF
- TRBJ2-5 TRBV7-8 - TGTGCCAGCAGCCCGGGAGGACAGTCGAGAGAGACCCAGTACTTC CASSPGGQSRETQYF
TRBD1 TRBJ2-2 TRBV6-1 many TGTGCCAGCAGATTGGGACAGGGATATACCGGGGAGCTGTTTTTT CASRLGQGYTGELFF
- TRBJ1-2 TRBV19 few TGTGCCAGTAGTGCCAACCGGGACAATAACTATGGCTACACCTTC CASSANRDNNYGYTF
- TRBJ1-3 TRBV13 many TGTGCCAGCAGCGCGCAGGGTTCTTCTGGAAACACCATATATTTT CASSAQGSSGNTIYF
- TRBJ2-7 TRBV5-1 many TGCGCCAGCAGCCAGCCGGGGACCCCCTTCGAGGAGCAGTACTTC CASSQPGTPFEEQYF
- TRBJ1-5 TRBV5-6 many TGTGCCAGCAGCTTGGGGACGGTCCAGGAGCCCCAGCATTTT CASSLGTVQEPQHF
TRBD2 TRBJ2-1 TRBV4-1 few TGCGCCAGCAGCCAAGAGGCGGCGGGAGGATACGACAATGAGCAGTTCTTC CASSQEAAGGYDNEQFF
TRBD2 TRBJ2-7 TRBV20-1 many TGCAGTGCTAGACTAGCGGGAGGCCTTATCGAGCAGTACTTC CSARLAGGLIEQYF
TRBD2 TRBJ2-1 TRBV6-2/TRBV6-3 many TGTGCCAGCAACGTAGCGGGAGCCAATGAGCAGTTCTTC CASNVAGANEQFF
- TRBJ2-5 TRBV20-1 many TGCAGTGCTCCATTACTCCAAGAGACCCAGTACTTC CSAPLLQETQYF
- TRBJ2-1 TRBV12-3/TRBV12-4 many TGTGCCAGCAGGAGAGCCGACAGTGGGAATGAGCAGTTCTTC CASRRADSGNEQFF
- TRBJ1-3 TRBV27 many TGTGCCAGCAGTTCTCCTCGAAGTTCGTCGACCATATATTTT CASSSPRSSSTIYF
- TRBJ2-3 TRBV4-1 many TGCGCCAGCAGCCAAGAATCGGGTACCGACACAGATACGCAGTATTTT CASSQESGTDTDTQYF
TRBD1 TRBJ1-4 TRBV10-3 many TGTGCCATCAGTGCGGGGACAGGGTCCAATGAAAAACTGTTTTTT CAISAGTGSNEKLFF
- TRBJ1-4 TRBV28 many TGTGCCAGCAGTTCCCAGGCCAGGGGAACTAATGAAAAACTGTTTTTT CASSSQARGTNEKLFF
- TRBJ2-7 TRBV5-4 few TGTGCCAGCAGCGCTGGACAGAAATACGAGCAGTACTTC CASSAGQKYEQYF
- TRBJ2-7 TRBV10-3 many TGTGCCACTGGGGAAAGGGTCTACGAGCAGTACTTC CATGERVYEQYF
TRBD2 TRBJ2-2 TRBV6-1 many TGTGCCAGCAGTGACCGGGGACTAGCGGAAACCGGGGAGCTGTTTTTT CASSDRGLAETGELFF
TRBD2 TRBJ2-3 TRBV20-1 many TGCAGTGCTGCCCCCCGGCTAGCGGGAACAGATACGCAGTATTTT CSAAPRLAGTDTQYF
- TRBJ2-7 TRBV19 few TGTGCCAGTAGTATTGCCAGGGCCTACGAGCAGTACTTC CASSIARAYEQYF
- TRBJ2-5 TRBV18 many TGTGCCAGCTCACCTATGGGGGAGACCCAGTACTTC CASSPMGETQYF
TRBD1 TRBJ1-1 TRBV20-1 - TGCAGTGCTAGACAGGGGGACACTGAAGCTTTCTTT CSARQGDTEAFF
- TRBJ2-5 TRBV28 - TGTGCCAGCAGTTTAAGGGTACCCGAGACCCAGTACTTC CASSLRVPETQYF
- TRBJ2-1 TRBV12-3/TRBV12-4 many TGTGCCAGCAGTGCAACAAGGGGGGAGTCCTACAATGAGCAGTTCTTC CASSATRGESYNEQFF